These 5 T cell receptor beta chains originate from one sample sequenced in a study of cytomegalovirus exposure and HLA in healthy donors. The PCR ran on 60 Vbeta and 13 Jbeta primers. Sequencing used immunoSEQ multiplex PCR; TCRdb keeps in-frame clones, though not all of them. The sample has roughly 150,000 clones, under 90% seen once. The specimen sequenced was PBMCs. Source of these receptors: a male donor in good health and CMV-seronegative.

The chain is built from TRBV11-2 and TRBJ2-7; tentatively, D is TRBD2 (5 bases). Germline assignment: CDR1 SGHAT and CDR2 FQNNGV. The CDR3 is made up of 12 amino acids. V lost 3 bases and J 10 bases, leaving 13 bases between the germline ends. The CDR3 DNA follows: TGTGCCAGCAGCTTGATGAGCGGTATTCAGTACTTC. Its protein is CASSLMSGIQYF. The variable domain in full, with the rest retrieved from reference TRBV11-2 and TRBJ2-7, is EAGVAQSPRYKIIEKRQSVAFWCNPISGHATLYWYQQILGQGPKLLIQFQNNGVVDDSQLPKDRFSAERLKGVDSTLKIQPAKLEDSAVYLCASSLMSGIQYFGPGTRLTVT.

This clone was found a few times. The chain uses TRBV18 and TRBJ2-3; the match to TRBD2 covers 8 bases. Germline trimming cut 1 base from V and 7 bases from J; bases unmatched to any gene: 13. CDR3 length equals 17 residues. Per germline, CDR1 KGHSH and CDR2 LQKENI. The CDR3 reads CASSPRVVAGIHNTQYF. DNA of the CDR3: TGTGCCAGCTCACCACGAGTAGTAGCGGGAATCCATAATACGCAGTATTTT.

The genes are TRBV27 and TRBJ2-7; 9 positions agree with TRBD1. Germline values: CDR1 MNHEY, CDR2 SMNVEV (reference sequence). V lost 6 bases and J lost 0; bases outside the gene matches: 6. This CDR3 has 15 residues. The chain's CDR3 is CASSSTGGVSYEQYF. In nucleotides, the CDR3 is TGTGCCAGCAGCTCGACAGGGGGGGTCTCCTACGAGCAGTACTTC.

The chain joins TRBV15 to TRBJ2-3; TRBD2 aligns across 8 bases. Germline V lookup: CDR1 LNHNV, CDR2 YYDKDF (reference sequence). The CDR3 consists of 15 residues. Trimming cost V 4 bases and J 1 base; bases outside gene matches: 4. CDR3 coding DNA: TGTGCCACCAGCAAAAAGACTAGCGGCACAGATACGCAGTATTTT. Translated: CATSKKTSGTDTQYF.

This sequence joins TRBV28 and TRBJ1-3; 7 bases fit TRBD1. The V gene end was trimmed by 4 bases and the J gene end by 7 bases; junction bases not matched to a gene: 10. The CDR3 runs to 15 residues. In germline, CDR1 is MDHEN, CDR2 SYDVKM. The CDR3 sequence is CASSSTGAWGNTIYF. CDR3 DNA: TGTGCCAGCAGTTCAACAGGGGCTTGGGGGAACACCATATATTTT.